The present T cell receptor beta chain was sequenced within a study of T cell responses to AZD1222 COVID-19 vaccine. The wider study: The study pooled second doses at about 4 or about 12 weeks. Findings and limits, study-wide: Clonal diversity was possibly underestimated; the donors were predominantly white British and more often female.

Data came from immunoSEQ multiplex PCR; TCRdb stores just in-frame clones and leaves some out. The data hold around 110,000 clones, with around nine tenths observed a single time. A note on this clone: The antigen remains unidentified.

Germline V CDR1 and CDR2: SGDLS, YYNGEE. Deletions cut 0 bases from V and 2 bases from J, with 11 bases between. The CDR3 consists of 16 residues. The rearrangement uses TRBV9 and TRBJ2-2; D remains ambiguous. The TCR originated in an adult in good health. The sequenced sample was peripheral blood, obtained on day 0 of AZD1222 vaccination. The CDR3 nucleotides read TGTGCCAGCAGCGTAGCGAAAAGGGATAACACCGGGGAGCTGTTTTTT. Its translation: CASSVAKRDNTGELFF. The variable domain in full, completed from reference TRBV9 and TRBJ2-2, reads DSGVTQTPKHLITATGQRVTLRCSPRSGDLSVYWYQQSLDQGLQFLIQYYNGEERAKGNILERFSAQQFPDLHSELNLSSLELGDSALYFCASSVAKRDNTGELFFGEGSRLTVL.